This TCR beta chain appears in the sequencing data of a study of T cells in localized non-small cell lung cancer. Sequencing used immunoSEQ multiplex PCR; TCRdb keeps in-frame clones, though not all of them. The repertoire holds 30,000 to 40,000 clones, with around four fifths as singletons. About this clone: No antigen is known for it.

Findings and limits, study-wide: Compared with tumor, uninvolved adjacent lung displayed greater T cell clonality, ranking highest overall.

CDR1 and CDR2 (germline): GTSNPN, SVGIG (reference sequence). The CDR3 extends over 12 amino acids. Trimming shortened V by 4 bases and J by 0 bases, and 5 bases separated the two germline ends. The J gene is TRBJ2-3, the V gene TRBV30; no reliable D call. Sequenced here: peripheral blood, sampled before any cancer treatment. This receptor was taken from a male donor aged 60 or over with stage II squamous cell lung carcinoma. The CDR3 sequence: CAWTESTDTQYF. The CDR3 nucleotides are TGTGCCTGGACAGAAAGCACAGATACGCAGTATTTT.